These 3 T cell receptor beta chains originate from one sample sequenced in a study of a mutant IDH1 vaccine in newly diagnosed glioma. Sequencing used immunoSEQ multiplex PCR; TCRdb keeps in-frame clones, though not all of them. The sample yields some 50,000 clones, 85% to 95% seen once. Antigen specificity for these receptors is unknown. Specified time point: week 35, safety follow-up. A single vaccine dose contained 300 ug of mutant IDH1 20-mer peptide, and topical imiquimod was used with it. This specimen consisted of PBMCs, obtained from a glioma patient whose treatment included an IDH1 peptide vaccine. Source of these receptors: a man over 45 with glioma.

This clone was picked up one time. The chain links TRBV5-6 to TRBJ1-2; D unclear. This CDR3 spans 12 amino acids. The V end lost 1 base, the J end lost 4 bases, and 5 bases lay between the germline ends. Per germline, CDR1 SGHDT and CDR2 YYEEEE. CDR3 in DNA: TGTGCCAGCAGCTTGAGGAGCTATGGCTACACCTTC. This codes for CASSLRSYGYTF.

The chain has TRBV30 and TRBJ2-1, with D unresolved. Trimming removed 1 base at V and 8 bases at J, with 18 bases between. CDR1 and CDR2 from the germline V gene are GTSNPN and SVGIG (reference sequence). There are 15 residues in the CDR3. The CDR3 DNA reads TGTGCCTGGAGTGAAGTCCCTTCCCCCAGCTATGAGCAGTTCTTC. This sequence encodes CAWSEVPSPSYEQFF.

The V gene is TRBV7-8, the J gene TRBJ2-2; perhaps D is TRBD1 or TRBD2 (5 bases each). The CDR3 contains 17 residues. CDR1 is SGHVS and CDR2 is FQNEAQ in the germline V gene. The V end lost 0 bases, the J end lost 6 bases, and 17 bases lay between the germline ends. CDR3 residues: CASSLALSSLGAGELFF. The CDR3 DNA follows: TGTGCCAGCAGCTTAGCGCTTTCCAGCTTGGGGGCCGGGGAGCTGTTTTTT.